The 18 T cell receptor beta chains in this list originate from one sample, sequenced in a study of T-cell reconstitution after alpha-beta-depleted transplantation in children. Unique molecular identifiers tagged the TCRbeta library. TCRdb re-analysed the PCR reads in MiXCR, keeping a single row per CDR3 protein. The table includes some 440,000 distinct CDR3 sequences, roughly 17% detected once. The source material was PBMCs, mostly from graft donor cells, sampled 360 days after TCRalphabeta/CD19-depleted stem cell transplant. The receptors derive from a boy under two years old who had a stem cell transplant for Wiskott-Aldrich syndrome, so the T cells may come from the graft donor.

This rearrangement joins TRBV12-3 or TRBV12-4 to TRBJ2-1; 7 bases are shared with TRBD1. The CDR3 length is 15 residues. V shed 1 base and J 4 bases; nucleotides not matched to a gene: 4. CDR3 nucleotide sequence: TGTGCCAGCAGTTTAGGGACAGGCCTATACAATGAGCAGTTCTTC. It encodes CASSLGTGLYNEQFF.

This sequence joins TRBV10-3 and TRBJ2-2; 7 bases map to TRBD1. The CDR3 is 14 amino acids. Germline CDR1 ENHRY, CDR2 SYGVKD. V shed 6 bases, J shed 1 base, and the junction held 2 bases outside the gene matches. The CDR3 loop reads CAIRDRENTGELFF. In nucleotides, the CDR3 is TGTGCCATCAGAGACAGGGAGAACACCGGGGAGCTGTTTTTT.

This clonotype was observed a single time. The rearrangement links TRBV7-6 to TRBJ2-7; 7 bases are shared with TRBD2. Losses at the gene ends were 2 bases for V and 2 bases for J; bases not matched to a gene: 6. This CDR3 region has 15 residues. Per the germline V gene, CDR1 is SGHVS and CDR2 is FNYEAQ. CDR3 DNA sequence: TGTGCCAGCAGCTTAAGGCCTAGCGGAGCCTACGAGCAGTACTTC. Its translation: CASSLRPSGAYEQYF.

The chain couples TRBV7-7 to TRBJ2-7; TRBD1 agrees at 9 bases. CDR1 is SSHAT and CDR2 is FNYEAQ in the germline V gene (reference sequence). The CDR3 covers 15 residues. V lost 5 bases and J lost 2; bases outside the gene matches: 7. In DNA form, the CDR3 reads TGTGCCAGCAGCCCCGGGACAGGGAGGCCCTACGAGCAGTACTTC. It yields the protein CASSPGTGRPYEQYF.

This clonotype showed up just a few times. The chain employs TRBV20-1 and TRBJ2-7, with unresolved D. Trimming pared 0 bases from V and 5 bases from J, leaving 17 bases between. Looked up from germline, CDR1 is DFQATT and CDR2 is SNEGSKA (reference sequence). This CDR3 region has 15 residues. The CDR3 bases are TGCAGTGCTAGAGATTTCGGCCCCTGTTGGGACGAGCAGTACTTC. Protein: CSARDFGPCWDEQYF.

J is TRBJ2-2 and V is TRBV14, with 10 bases lining up with TRBD2. The CDR3 sequence is 18 residues long. V shed 2 bases and J 1 base; nucleotides not matched to a gene: 7. CDR1 and CDR2 from the germline V gene are SGHDN and FVKESK. CDR3 amino acids: CASSQRVTSGENTGELFF. The CDR3 nucleotides are TGTGCCAGCAGCCAAAGGGTTACTAGCGGGGAGAACACCGGGGAGCTGTTTTTT. The full variable domain, rest sourced from reference TRBV14 and TRBJ2-2, is EAGVTQFPSHSVIEKGQTVTLRCDPISGHDNLYWYRRVMGKEIKFLLHFVKESKQDESGMPNNRFLAERTGGTYSTLKVQPAELEDSGVYFCASSQRVTSGENTGELFFGEGSRLTVL.

In this sample, this clonotype turned up a few times. V is TRBV2 and J is TRBJ2-3; 9 bases are a match to TRBD2. The trim removed 1 base at V and 2 bases at J, leaving 4 bases unmatched. There are 16 residues in the CDR3. The germline gives CDR1 SNHLY, CDR2 FYNNEI. CDR3 DNA sequence: TGTGCCAGCAGTGAAGGACTAGCGGCGCCCACAGATACGCAGTATTTT. It encodes CASSEGLAAPTDTQYF.

The genes are TRBV10-3 and TRBJ2-3; 8 bases match TRBD2. Germline CDR1 and CDR2: ENHRY and SYGVKD. The CDR3 sequence is 14 residues long. The trim removed 4 bases at V and 0 bases at J, leaving 0 bases unmatched. CDR3 DNA sequence: TGTGCCATCAGTGCTAGCGGGAGCACAGATACGCAGTATTTT. It codes for CAISASGSTDTQYF.

This clonotype was observed a few times. V usage is TRBV5-1 and J usage is TRBJ2-1; tentatively, D is TRBD2 (6 bases). Trimming stripped 0 bases from V and 2 bases from J, with 12 bases between. Germline V gene data show CDR1 as SGHRS and CDR2 as YFSETQ. The CDR3 is 16 amino acids. The DNA for the CDR3 is TGCGCCAGCAGCTTGGTCCGGGGGATCACCTACAATGAGCAGTTCTTC. It translates to CASSLVRGITYNEQFF.

This clonotype was seen many times. The chain combines TRBV5-1 with TRBJ2-3; D is undetermined. Trimming left V 6 bases short and J 2 bases short, with 7 bases between. Germline V gives CDR1 SGHRS, CDR2 YFSETQ. The CDR3 has 12 residues. DNA for the CDR3: TGCGCCAGCATCAAGTCCACAGATACGCAGTATTTT. Translation: CASIKSTDTQYF.

J is TRBJ2-7 and V is TRBV6-2 or TRBV6-3; D gene uncertain. CDR1 is MNHEY, CDR2 SVGEGT, per germline. The V gene lost 3 bases and the J gene lost 7 bases, with 16 bases spanning the gap. The CDR3 consists of 14 residues. CDR3 in amino acids: CASSYSGEIGEQYF. CDR3 bases: TGTGCCAGCAGTTATTCCGGAGAAATAGGGGAGCAGTACTTC.

This clonotype was seen a few times. This chain uses TRBV29-1 with TRBJ2-7, with TRBD2 identical over 10 bases. This CDR3 has 14 residues. Germline V lookup: CDR1 SQVTM, CDR2 ANQGSEA. V shed 3 bases and J 6 bases; nucleotides not matched to a gene: 8. CDR3 sequence reads: CSVDSSGLASEQYF. The CDR3 DNA reads as TGCAGCGTTGATTCGTCGGGACTAGCGTCCGAGCAGTACTTC.

The chain links TRBV9 to TRBJ2-7; 7 nucleotides align to TRBD2. V dropped 0 bases and J dropped 2; count of bases not matched to a gene: 11. Germline CDR1 SGDLS, CDR2 YYNGEE. The CDR3 is 17 amino acids. CDR3 coding DNA: TGTGCCAGCAGCGTAGGCGCGGGAGAGTCACTCCCCTACGAGCAGTACTTC. Residues: CASSVGAGESLPYEQYF. The full variable domain, completed using reference TRBV9 and TRBJ2-7, is DSGVTQTPKHLITATGQRVTLRCSPRSGDLSVYWYQQSLDQGLQFLIQYYNGEERAKGNILERFSAQQFPDLHSELNLSSLELGDSALYFCASSVGAGESLPYEQYFGPGTRLTVT.

This clonotype has at least ten counts. The V and J genes are TRBV29-1 and TRBJ2-1, with TRBD1 matching over 9 bases. The CDR3 length is 14 residues. With 5 bases clipped from V and 6 bases from J, the junction kept 8 bases outside the gene matches. CDR1 is SQVTM, CDR2 ANQGSEA, per germline. The DNA of the CDR3 is TGCAGCGTTCCCGGGACAGGGTTACTCAATGAGCAGTTCTTC. It specifies CSVPGTGLLNEQFF.

This clonotype has more than one count but fewer than ten. The genes are TRBV6-2 or TRBV6-3 and TRBJ2-1; D may be TRBD1 (6 bases). Trimming took 6 bases from V and 9 from J, leaving 12 bases between them. CDR3 length equals 12 residues. CDR1 is MNHEY, CDR2 SVGEGT, per germline. Written as DNA, the CDR3 is TGTGCCAGCAGACAGGGTTGGGGTGAGCAGTTCTTC. Protein sequence: CASRQGWGEQFF.

The V and J genes are TRBV14 and TRBJ1-2, with 8 bases lining up with TRBD1. Germline CDR1 SGHDN, CDR2 FVKESK. Trimming removed 4 bases from V and 7 bases from J; junction bases left unmatched: 8. CDR3 length: 14 amino acids. The CDR3 sequence is CASSPRTGRRGYTF. The DNA for the CDR3 is TGTGCCAGCAGCCCTAGGACAGGGAGACGTGGCTACACCTTC. The variable domain in full, completed from reference TRBV14 and TRBJ1-2, reads EAGVTQFPSHSVIEKGQTVTLRCDPISGHDNLYWYRRVMGKEIKFLLHFVKESKQDESGMPNNRFLAERTGGTYSTLKVQPAELEDSGVYFCASSPRTGRRGYTFGSGTRLTVV.

The gene calls are TRBV29-1 and TRBJ1-6, with 7 bases matching TRBD1. This CDR3 spans 13 amino acids. V dropped 5 bases and J dropped 9; count of bases not matched to a gene: 7. CDR1 and CDR2 (germline): SQVTM, ANQGSEA. As DNA, the CDR3 is TGCAGCGTTTTGGACAGGATCGGTTCACCCCTCCACTTT. This gives the protein CSVLDRIGSPLHF.

Of note for this clonotype: The junction does not match germline at one end; this may be a read error. The V and J genes are TRBV20-1 and TRBJ2-2, with D tentatively TRBD1 or TRBD2 (7 bases each). The CDR3 totals 15 residues. CDR1 is DFQATT and CDR2 is SNEGSKA in the germline V gene (reference sequence). CDR3 DNA sequence: TGCAGTGCAAGAGTTACAGGGGAGGGTACCGGGGAGCTGTTTTTT. Translation: CSARVTGEGTGELFF.